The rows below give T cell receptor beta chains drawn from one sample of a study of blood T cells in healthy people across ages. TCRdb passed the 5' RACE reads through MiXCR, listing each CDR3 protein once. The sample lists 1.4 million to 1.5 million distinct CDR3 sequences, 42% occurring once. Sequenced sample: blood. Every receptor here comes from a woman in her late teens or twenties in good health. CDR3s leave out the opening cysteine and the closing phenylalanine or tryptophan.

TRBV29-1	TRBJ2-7	SPRSGRATQY
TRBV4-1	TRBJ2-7	ASSQGWDLTYEQY
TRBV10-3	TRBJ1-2	AIKGDLEGFGYT
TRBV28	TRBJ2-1	ASSFARRDNEQF
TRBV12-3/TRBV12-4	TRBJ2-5	ASSASHRGVETQY
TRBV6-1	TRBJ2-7	ASSEVITSGTLYEQY
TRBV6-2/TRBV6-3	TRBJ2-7	ASTKGAREQY
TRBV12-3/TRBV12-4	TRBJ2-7	ASRPREDEQY
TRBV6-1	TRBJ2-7	ASSEGRAGGVEQY
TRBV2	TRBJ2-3	ASSASSFDTQY
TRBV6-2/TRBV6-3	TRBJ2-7	ASGESGLAVYEQY
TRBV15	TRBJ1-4	ATSRDRGTKEKLF
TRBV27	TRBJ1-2	ASSPRTGVDYGYT
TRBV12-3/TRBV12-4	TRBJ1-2	ASSPQRQGYT
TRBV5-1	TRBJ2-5	ASSPQTLQETQY
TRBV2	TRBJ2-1	ASSAGRGAETYNEQF
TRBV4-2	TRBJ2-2	ASQPLAGGKADTGELF
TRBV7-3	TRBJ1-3	ASSLTGTGGNTIY
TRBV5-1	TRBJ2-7	ASSPTSGSLHEQY
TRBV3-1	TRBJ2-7	ASSQVEGYTGGEQY
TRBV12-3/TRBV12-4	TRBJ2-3	ASSFGTGTDMQY
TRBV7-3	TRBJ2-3	ASSQGGVGTDTQY
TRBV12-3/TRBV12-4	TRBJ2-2	ASSHGPNTGELF
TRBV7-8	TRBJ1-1	ASSLSGWANTEAF
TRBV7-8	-	ASSLGSPGGTYEQY
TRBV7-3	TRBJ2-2	ASSLDPGRAGELF
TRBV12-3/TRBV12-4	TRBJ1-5	ASSLWGTLGSNQPQH
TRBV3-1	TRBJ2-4	ASSQVGLAKNIQY
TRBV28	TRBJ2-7	ASSRGLISSYEQY
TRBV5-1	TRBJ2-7	ASRTSGSHEQY
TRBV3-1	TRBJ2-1	ASSWDRDNEQF
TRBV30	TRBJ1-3	AWSPGKGSSGNTIY
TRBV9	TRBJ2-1	ASSVEFTEQF
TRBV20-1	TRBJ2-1	SARDAEGRHNEQF
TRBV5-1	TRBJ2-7	ASSHTPPVTDSYEQY
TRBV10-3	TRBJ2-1	ATTAGNEQF
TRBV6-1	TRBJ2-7	ASSPLAGPFPNAYEQY
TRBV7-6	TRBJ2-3	ASSPFLAGGPTDTQY
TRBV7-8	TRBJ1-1	ASSLWGDNTEAF
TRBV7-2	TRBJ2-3	ASSLSDWSDTQY
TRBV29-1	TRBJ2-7	SVSHSYEQY
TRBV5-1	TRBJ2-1	AGSPGTGAQNEQF
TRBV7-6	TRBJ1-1	ASSPFGGTEAF
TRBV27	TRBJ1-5	ASNSGQGNQPQH
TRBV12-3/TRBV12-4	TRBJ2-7	ASRRAGVSYEQY
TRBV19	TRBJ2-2	ASSIISGRAVTGELF
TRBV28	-	ASSWGGEETQY
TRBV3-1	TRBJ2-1	ASSQGSSANNEQF
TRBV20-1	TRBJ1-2	SARDGGRGIDGYT
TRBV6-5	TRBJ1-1	ASTPGGGGREAF
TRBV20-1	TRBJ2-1	SASPGGRNEQF